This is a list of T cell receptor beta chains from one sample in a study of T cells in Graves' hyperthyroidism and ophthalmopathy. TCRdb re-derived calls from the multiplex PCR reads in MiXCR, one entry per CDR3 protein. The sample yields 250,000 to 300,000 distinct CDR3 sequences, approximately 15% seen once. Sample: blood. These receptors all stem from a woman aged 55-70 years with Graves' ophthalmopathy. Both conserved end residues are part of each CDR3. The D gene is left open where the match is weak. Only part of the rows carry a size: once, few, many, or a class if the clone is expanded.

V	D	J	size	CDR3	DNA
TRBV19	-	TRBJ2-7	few	CASSTTYRAYEQYF	TGTGCCAGTAGTACGACCTACAGGGCCTACGAGCAGTACTTC
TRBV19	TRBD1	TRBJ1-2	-	CASSRRQGNYGYTF	TGTGCCAGTAGTCGTCGACAGGGCAACTATGGCTACACCTTC
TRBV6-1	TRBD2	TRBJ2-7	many	CASSWGGGSYEQYF	TGTGCCAGCAGCTGGGGGGGGGGCTCCTACGAGCAGTACTTC
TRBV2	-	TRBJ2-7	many	CASKGQWYEQYF	TGTGCCAGCAAAGGACAGTGGTACGAGCAGTACTTC
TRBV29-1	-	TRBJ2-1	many	CSVVFTPSYNEQFF	TGCAGCGTTGTTTTCACCCCATCCTACAATGAGCAGTTCTTC
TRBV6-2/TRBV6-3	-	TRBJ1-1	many	CASSYGKNTEAFF	TGTGCCAGCAGCTATGGGAAAAACACTGAAGCTTTCTTT
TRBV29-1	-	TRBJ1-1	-	CSVRQGYTEAFF	TGCAGCGTGCGGCAGGGTTACACTGAAGCTTTCTTT
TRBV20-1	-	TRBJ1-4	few	CSARDRVGNEKLFF	TGCAGTGCTAGAGATAGGGTGGGAAATGAAAAACTGTTTTTT
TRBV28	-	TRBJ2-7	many	CASMSFVYEQYF	TGTGCCAGCATGAGTTTCGTCTACGAGCAGTACTTC
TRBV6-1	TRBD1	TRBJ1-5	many	CASAGTGLEGGQPQHF	TGTGCCAGCGCAGGGACAGGGCTGGAGGGGGGTCAGCCCCAGCATTTT
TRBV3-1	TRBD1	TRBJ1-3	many	CASSLRSGQGSGNTIYF	TGTGCCAGCAGCCTTCGATCTGGACAGGGGTCTGGAAACACCATATATTTT
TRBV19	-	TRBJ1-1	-	CASSISTGESEAFF	TGTGCCAGTAGTATCAGTACGGGAGAATCTGAAGCTTTCTTT
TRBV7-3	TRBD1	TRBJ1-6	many	CASSRAGTGGSPLHF	TGTGCCAGCAGCCGCGCCGGGACAGGGGGATCACCCCTCCACTTT
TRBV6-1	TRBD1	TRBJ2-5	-	CASRTTTGGELQETQYF	TGTGCCAGCAGAACCACTACAGGGGGCGAACTTCAAGAGACCCAGTACTTC
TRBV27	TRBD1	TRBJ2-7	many	CASSGQGAAAPGNEQYF	TGTGCCAGCAGTGGACAGGGGGCCGCCGCCCCGGGGAACGAGCAGTACTTC
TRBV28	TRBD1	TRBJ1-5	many	CASSRTGGASQPQHF	TGTGCCAGCAGTCGGACAGGGGGCGCGAGTCAGCCCCAGCATTTT
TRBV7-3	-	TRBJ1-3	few	CASSLDGNPTGNTIYF	TGTGCCAGCAGCTTAGACGGCAACCCGACTGGAAACACCATATATTTT
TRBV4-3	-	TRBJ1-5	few	CASSQGRGRDSNQPQHF	TGCGCCAGCAGCCAAGGTCGGGGGCGAGATAGCAATCAGCCCCAGCATTTT
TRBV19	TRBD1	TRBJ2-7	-	CASTQTGTGDKQYF	TGTGCCAGTACTCAAACCGGGACAGGGGACAAGCAGTACTTC
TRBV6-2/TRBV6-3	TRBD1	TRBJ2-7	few	CASSYRQGVYEQYF	TGTGCCAGCAGTTACAGGCAGGGGGTCTACGAGCAGTACTTC
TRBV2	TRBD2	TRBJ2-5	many	CASTLAGVETQYF	TGTGCCAGCACCCTAGCGGGGGTTGAGACCCAGTACTTC
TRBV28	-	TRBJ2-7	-	CASSFKPDEQYF	TGTGCCAGCAGTTTTAAACCTGACGAGCAGTACTTC
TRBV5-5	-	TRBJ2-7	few	CASSLSRDIFSYEQYF	TGTGCCAGCAGCTTGTCTCGGGATATATTCTCCTACGAGCAGTACTTC
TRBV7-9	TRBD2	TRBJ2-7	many	CASSEGLAYEQYF	TGTGCCAGCAGCGAGGGACTAGCGTACGAGCAGTACTTC
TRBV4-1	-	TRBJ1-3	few	CASSQDWKFIGNTIYF	TGCGCCAGCAGCCAAGATTGGAAATTCATAGGTAACACCATATATTTT
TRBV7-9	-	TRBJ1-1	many	CASSLESEAFF	TGTGCCAGCAGCTTAGAAAGTGAAGCTTTCTTT
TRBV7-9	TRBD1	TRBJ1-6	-	CASSNRDRGANSPLHF	TGTGCCAGCAGCAACCGGGACAGGGGAGCCAATTCACCCCTCCACTTT
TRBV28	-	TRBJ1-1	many	CASRGGDTEAFF	TGTGCCAGCAGGGGAGGGGACACTGAAGCTTTCTTT
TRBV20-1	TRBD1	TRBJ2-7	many	CSAEPGQGAHEQYF	TGCAGTGCGGAACCGGGACAGGGGGCCCACGAGCAGTACTTC
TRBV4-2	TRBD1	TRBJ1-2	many	CASSQDPGGVDGYTF	TGTGCCAGCAGCCAAGACCCAGGGGGCGTTGATGGCTACACCTTC
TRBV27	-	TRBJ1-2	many	CASSVRGPLEGGYTF	TGTGCCAGCTCTGTCAGAGGTCCTCTCGAGGGTGGCTACACCTTC
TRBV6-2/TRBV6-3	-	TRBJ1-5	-	CASSNREEIQPQHF	TGTGCCAGCAGCAACAGGGAGGAAATTCAGCCCCAGCATTTT
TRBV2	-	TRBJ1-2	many	CASSANRDGYTF	TGTGCCAGCAGTGCTAACAGGGATGGCTACACCTTC
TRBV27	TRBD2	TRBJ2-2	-	CASSSWTSGTGELFF	TGTGCCAGCAGTTCGTGGACTAGCGGCACCGGGGAGCTGTTTTTT
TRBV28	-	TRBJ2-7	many	CASSLLGTSSYEQYF	TGTGCCAGCAGTTTACTAGGGACGAGCTCCTACGAGCAGTACTTC
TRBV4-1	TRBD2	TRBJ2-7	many	CASSQLAGSYEQYF	TGCGCCAGCAGCCAGCTAGCGGGGTCCTACGAGCAGTACTTC
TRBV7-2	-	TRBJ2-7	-	CASSLTPPAYNEQYF	TGTGCCAGCAGCTTGACTCCACCGGCCTACAATGAGCAGTACTTC
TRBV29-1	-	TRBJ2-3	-	CSVPTGHRGTSF	TGCAGCGTTCCTACAGGGCATCGTGGGACCTCGTTT
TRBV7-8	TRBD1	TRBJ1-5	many	CASSLGTGSDQPQHF	TGTGCCAGCAGCTTAGGGACAGGGAGCGATCAGCCCCAGCATTTT
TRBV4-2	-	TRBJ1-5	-	CASSLERYQPQHF	TGTGCCAGCAGCCTCGAACGATATCAGCCCCAGCATTTT
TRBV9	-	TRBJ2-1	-	CASSVTSGGPAGEQFF	TGTGCCAGCAGCGTAACCTCGGGGGGCCCTGCGGGGGAGCAGTTCTTC
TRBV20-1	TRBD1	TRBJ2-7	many	CSAEGAGLYEQYF	TGCAGTGCCGAGGGGGCCGGGCTCTACGAGCAGTACTTC
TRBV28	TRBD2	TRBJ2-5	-	CASSSRLAGQETQYF	TGTGCCAGCAGTTCCCGACTAGCGGGACAAGAGACCCAGTACTTC
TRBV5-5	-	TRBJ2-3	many	CASRTGVGTDTQYF	TGTGCCAGCCGAACCGGGGTGGGCACAGATACGCAGTATTTT
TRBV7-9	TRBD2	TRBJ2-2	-	CASSGTSGAWTATGELFF	TGTGCCAGCAGCGGGACTAGCGGAGCCTGGACGGCCACCGGGGAGCTGTTTTTT
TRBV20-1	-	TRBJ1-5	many	CSARDGDRKHF	TGCAGTGCTAGAGACGGGGACCGTAAGCATTTT
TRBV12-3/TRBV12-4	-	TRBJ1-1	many	CASSLIRPGRLNTEAFF	TGTGCCAGCAGTTTAATTCGACCGGGGAGGTTGAACACTGAAGCTTTCTTT
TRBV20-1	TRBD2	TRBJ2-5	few	CSARALAGTGETQYF	TGCAGTGCTAGAGCCCTAGCGGGGACGGGGGAGACCCAGTACTTC
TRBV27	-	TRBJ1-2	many	CASKEAANYGYTF	TGTGCCAGCAAAGAGGCTGCTAACTATGGCTACACCTTC
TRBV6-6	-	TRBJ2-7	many	CASSYAGSYEQYF	TGTGCCAGCAGTTACGCAGGGTCCTACGAGCAGTACTTC
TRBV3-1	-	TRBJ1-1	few	CASSQVGGWNTEAFF	TGTGCCAGCAGCCAAGTGGGGGGTTGGAACACTGAAGCTTTCTTT
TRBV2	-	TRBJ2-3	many	CASSESGLGTDTQYF	TGTGCCAGCAGTGAGTCAGGACTGGGCACAGATACGCAGTATTTT